The 9 T cell receptor beta chains reported below all come from one sample, sequenced in a study of T cell responses to AZD1222 COVID-19 vaccine. Sequencing used immunoSEQ multiplex PCR; TCRdb keeps in-frame clones, though not all of them. The repertoire holds 150,000 or so clones, 93% seen once, with approximately 5% in the top ten. Source: peripheral blood, taken on day 0 of AZD1222 vaccination. The receptor source for this set is an adult in good health.

The chain uses TRBV24-1 and TRBJ2-5, with 13 bases matching TRBD2. After removal of 2 bases from V and 4 bases from J, the junction contained 3 bases not matched to a gene. The germline V gene has CDR1 KGHDR and CDR2 SFDVKD. The CDR3 has 16 residues. Here the CDR3 reads CATSDSGLAGRETQYF. The CDR3 bases are TGTGCCACCAGTGATTCGGGACTAGCGGGAAGAGAGACCCAGTACTTC.

The V and J genes are TRBV20-1 and TRBJ2-7, with D hard to call. Trimming stripped 4 bases from V and 4 bases from J, with 8 bases between. CDR3 size: 11 residues. Per the germline V gene, CDR1 is DFQATT and CDR2 is SNEGSKA (reference sequence). The CDR3 DNA reads TGCAGTGCTACCCCCGCGTACGAGCAGTACTTC. Its protein is CSATPAYEQYF.

The CDR3 DNA is TGTGCCAGCAGTGAAGGGTCTGAGTATACTGAAGCTTTCTTT. It specifies CASSEGSEYTEAFF. The J gene is TRBJ1-1, the V gene TRBV28; D unclear. V was clipped by 5 bases and J by 5 bases, with 15 bases between them. Looked up from germline, CDR1 is MDHEN and CDR2 is SYDVKM. The CDR3 totals 14 residues.

The chain is built from TRBV9 and TRBJ2-6; TRBD1 matches at 11 bases. Losses at the gene ends were 5 bases for V and 0 bases for J; bases not matched to a gene: 4. This CDR3 is built from 17 residues. Germline CDR1 SGDLS, CDR2 YYNGEE. The DNA for the CDR3 is TGTGCCAGCAGAGGGACAGGGGGTACCTCTGGGGCCAACGTCCTGACTTTC. This encodes CASRGTGGTSGANVLTF.

Points on this clone: Relative to the germline gene, one junction end is altered; a read error may explain this. The chain has TRBV7-7 and TRBJ2-1; 14 bases are a match to TRBD2. The CDR3 loop spans 16 amino acids. Germline V gene data show CDR1 as SSHAT and CDR2 as FNYEAQ (reference sequence). The CDR3 region is CASSRGLAGGRGEQFF. For the CDR3, the DNA is TGTGCTAGCAGCCGAGGACTAGCGGGAGGCCGGGGTGAGCAGTTCTTC.

This chain links TRBV19 with TRBJ2-1; perhaps TRBD1 as D (6 bases). V gave up 3 bases and J gave up 5 bases, with 11 bases separating them. The CDR3 spans 14 residues. CDR1 LNHDA and CDR2 SQIVND come from the germline V gene (reference sequence). CDR3 loop: CASSIAKGDNEQFF. The CDR3 nucleotides read TGTGCCAGTAGTATTGCTAAGGGGGACAATGAGCAGTTCTTC.

V is TRBV9 and J is TRBJ2-7, with unresolved D. The CDR3 sequence is 14 residues long. V lost 0 bases and J 1 base, leaving 8 bases between the germline ends. Germline loops: CDR1 SGDLS, CDR2 YYNGEE. The CDR3 nucleotides are TGTGCCAGCAGCGTAGTGGGTAGTTCCTACGAGCAGTACTTC. This gives the protein CASSVVGSSYEQYF.

This rearrangement joins TRBV12-3 or TRBV12-4 to TRBJ2-7, with a possible D match to TRBD2 (6 bases). The CDR3 runs to 12 residues. Trimming stripped 6 bases from V and 6 bases from J, with 12 bases between. The CDR3 coding sequence is TGTGCCAGCAGCCCGGAGGGGCTCGAGCAGTACTTC. It is translated as CASSPEGLEQYF.

The V and J genes are TRBV4-1 and TRBJ2-7; 9 bases are a match to TRBD1. The CDR3 sequence is 14 residues long. The junction had 2 bases not matched to a gene; V was cut back by 0 bases and J by 5 bases. Germline V gene lookup returns CDR1 MGHRA and CDR2 YSYEKL. For the CDR3, the DNA is TGCGCCAGCAGCCAAGATCGGGACAGGGACGAGCAGTACTTC. It translates to CASSQDRDRDEQYF.